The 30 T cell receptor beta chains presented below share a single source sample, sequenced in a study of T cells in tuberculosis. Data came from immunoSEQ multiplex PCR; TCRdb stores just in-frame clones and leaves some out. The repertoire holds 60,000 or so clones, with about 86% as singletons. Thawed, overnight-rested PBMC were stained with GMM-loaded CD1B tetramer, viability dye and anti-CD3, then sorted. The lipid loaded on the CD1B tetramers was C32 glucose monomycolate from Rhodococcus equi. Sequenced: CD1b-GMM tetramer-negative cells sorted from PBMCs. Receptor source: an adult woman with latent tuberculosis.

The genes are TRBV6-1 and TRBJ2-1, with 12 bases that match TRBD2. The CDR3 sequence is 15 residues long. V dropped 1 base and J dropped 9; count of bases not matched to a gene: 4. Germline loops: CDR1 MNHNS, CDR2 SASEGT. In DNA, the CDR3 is TGTGCCAGCAGTGAAGGACTAGCGGGAGCGAGTGAGCAGTTCTTC. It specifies CASSEGLAGASEQFF.

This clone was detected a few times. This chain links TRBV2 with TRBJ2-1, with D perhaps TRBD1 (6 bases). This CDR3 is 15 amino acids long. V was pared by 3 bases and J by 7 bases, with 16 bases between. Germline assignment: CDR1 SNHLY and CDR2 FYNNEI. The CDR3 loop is CASSEKQGRVNEQFF. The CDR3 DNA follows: TGTGCCAGCAGTGAGAAGCAGGGGCGGGTAAATGAGCAGTTCTTC.

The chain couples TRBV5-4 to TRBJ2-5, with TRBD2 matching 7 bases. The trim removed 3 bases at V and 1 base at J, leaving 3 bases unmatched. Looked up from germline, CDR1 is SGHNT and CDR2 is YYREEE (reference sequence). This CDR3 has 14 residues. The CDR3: CASSWSGAQETQYF. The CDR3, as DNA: TGTGCCAGCAGCTGGAGCGGGGCCCAAGAGACCCAGTACTTC. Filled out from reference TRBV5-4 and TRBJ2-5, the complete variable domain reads ETGVTQSPTHLIKTRGQQVTLRCSSQSGHNTVSWYQQALGQGPQFIFQYYREEENGRGNFPPRFSGLQFPNYSSELNVNALELDDSALYLCASSWSGAQETQYFGPGTRLLVL.

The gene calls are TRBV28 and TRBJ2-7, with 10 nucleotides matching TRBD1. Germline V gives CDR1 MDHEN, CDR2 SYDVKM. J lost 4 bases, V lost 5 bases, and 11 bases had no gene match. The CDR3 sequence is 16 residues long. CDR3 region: CASSPVEGTGVYEQYF. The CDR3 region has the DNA TGTGCCAGCAGTCCGGTCGAAGGGACAGGGGTATACGAGCAGTACTTC.

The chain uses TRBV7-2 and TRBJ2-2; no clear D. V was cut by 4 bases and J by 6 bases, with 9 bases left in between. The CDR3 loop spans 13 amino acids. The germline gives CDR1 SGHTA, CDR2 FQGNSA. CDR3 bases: TGTGCCAGCAGCTCGTACGAGGCCGGGGAGCTGTTTTTT. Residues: CASSSYEAGELFF.

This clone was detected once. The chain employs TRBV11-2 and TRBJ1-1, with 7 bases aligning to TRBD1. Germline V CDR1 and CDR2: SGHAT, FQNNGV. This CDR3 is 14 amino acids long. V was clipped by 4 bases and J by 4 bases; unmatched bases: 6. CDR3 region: CASSYYRGGTEAFF. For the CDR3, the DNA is TGTGCCAGCAGCTACTACAGGGGCGGCACTGAAGCTTTCTTT.

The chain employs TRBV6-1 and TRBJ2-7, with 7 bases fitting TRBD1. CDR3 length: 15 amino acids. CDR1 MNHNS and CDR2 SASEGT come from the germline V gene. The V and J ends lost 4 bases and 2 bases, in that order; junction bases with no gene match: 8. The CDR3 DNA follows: TGTGCCAGCAGTGCCTACACAGGGGTTCCCTACGAGCAGTACTTC. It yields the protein CASSAYTGVPYEQYF.

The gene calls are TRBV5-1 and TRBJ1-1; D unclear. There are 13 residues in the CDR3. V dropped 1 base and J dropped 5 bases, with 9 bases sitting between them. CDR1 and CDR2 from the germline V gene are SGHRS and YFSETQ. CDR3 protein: CASSLTIGTEAFF. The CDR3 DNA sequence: TGCGCCAGCAGCTTGACTATCGGGACTGAAGCTTTCTTT.

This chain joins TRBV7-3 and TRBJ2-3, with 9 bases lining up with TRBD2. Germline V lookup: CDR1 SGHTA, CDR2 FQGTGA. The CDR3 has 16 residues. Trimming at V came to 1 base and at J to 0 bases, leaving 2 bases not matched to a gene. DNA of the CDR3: TGTGCCAGCAGCTTAATAGCGGGGGCAAGCACAGATACGCAGTATTTT. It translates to CASSLIAGASTDTQYF.

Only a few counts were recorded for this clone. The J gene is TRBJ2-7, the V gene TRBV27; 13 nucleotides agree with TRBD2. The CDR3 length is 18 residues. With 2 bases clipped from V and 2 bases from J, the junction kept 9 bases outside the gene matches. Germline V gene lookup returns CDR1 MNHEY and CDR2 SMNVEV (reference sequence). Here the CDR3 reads CASSLRTSGRVLAYEQYF. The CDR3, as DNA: TGTGCCAGCAGTTTACGTACTAGCGGGAGGGTCCTAGCCTACGAGCAGTACTTC.

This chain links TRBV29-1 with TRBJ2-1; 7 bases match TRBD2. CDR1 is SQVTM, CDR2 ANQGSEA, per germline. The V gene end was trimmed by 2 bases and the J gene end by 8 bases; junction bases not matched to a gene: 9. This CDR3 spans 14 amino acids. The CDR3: CSVEWGSGLDEQFF. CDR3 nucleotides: TGCAGCGTTGAATGGGGTAGCGGGCTCGATGAGCAGTTCTTC.

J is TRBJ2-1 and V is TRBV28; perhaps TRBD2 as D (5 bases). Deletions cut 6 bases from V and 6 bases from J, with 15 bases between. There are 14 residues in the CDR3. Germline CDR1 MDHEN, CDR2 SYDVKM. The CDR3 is CASSPLAGLNEQFF. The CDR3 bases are TGTGCCAGCAGCCCCCTGGCGGGCCTCAATGAGCAGTTCTTC. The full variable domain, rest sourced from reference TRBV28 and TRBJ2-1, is DVKVTQSSRYLVKRTGEKVFLECVQDMDHENMFWYRQDPGLGLRLIYFSYDVKMKEKGDIPEGYSVSREKKERFSLILESASTNQTSMYLCASSPLAGLNEQFFGPGTRLTVL.

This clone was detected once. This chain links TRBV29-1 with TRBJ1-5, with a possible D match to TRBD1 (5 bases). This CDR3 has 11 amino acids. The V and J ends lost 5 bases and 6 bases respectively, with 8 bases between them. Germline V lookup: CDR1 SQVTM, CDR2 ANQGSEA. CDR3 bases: TGCAGCGTTCGGGGGGGTCAGCCCCAGCATTTT. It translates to CSVRGGQPQHF.

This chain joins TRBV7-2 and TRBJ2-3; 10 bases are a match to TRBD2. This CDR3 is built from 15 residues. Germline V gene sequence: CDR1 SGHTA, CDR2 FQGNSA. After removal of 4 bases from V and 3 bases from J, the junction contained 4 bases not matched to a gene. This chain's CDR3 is CASSSLAGVTDTQYF. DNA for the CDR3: TGTGCCAGCAGCTCGCTAGCGGGAGTGACAGATACGCAGTATTTT. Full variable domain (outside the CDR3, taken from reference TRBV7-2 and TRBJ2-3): GAGVSQSPSNKVTEKGKDVELRCDPISGHTALYWYRQSLGQGLEFLIYFQGNSAPDKSGLPSDRFSAERTGGSVSTLTIQRTQQEDSAVYLCASSSLAGVTDTQYFGPGTRLTVL.

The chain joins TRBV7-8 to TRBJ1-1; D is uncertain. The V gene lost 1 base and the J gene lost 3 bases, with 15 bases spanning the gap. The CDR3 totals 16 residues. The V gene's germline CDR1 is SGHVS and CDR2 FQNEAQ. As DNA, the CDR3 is TGTGCCAGCAGCTTAGTCCCTAGAGGGAAGCACACTGAAGCTTTCTTT. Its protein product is CASSLVPRGKHTEAFF.

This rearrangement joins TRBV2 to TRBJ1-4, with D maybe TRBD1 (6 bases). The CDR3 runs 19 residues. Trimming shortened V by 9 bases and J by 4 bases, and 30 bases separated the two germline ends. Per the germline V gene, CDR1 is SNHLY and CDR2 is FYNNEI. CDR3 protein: CASRISPTGFKGGNEKLFF. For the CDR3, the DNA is TGTGCCAGTCGGATTAGTCCTACAGGGTTTAAAGGTGGTAATGAAAAACTGTTTTTT.

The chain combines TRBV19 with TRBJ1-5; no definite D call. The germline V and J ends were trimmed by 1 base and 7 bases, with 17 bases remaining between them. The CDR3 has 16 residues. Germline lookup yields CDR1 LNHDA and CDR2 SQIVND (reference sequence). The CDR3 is CASSIVAAPEKQPQHF. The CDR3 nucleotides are TGTGCCAGTAGTATAGTTGCCGCCCCAGAAAAACAGCCCCAGCATTTT.

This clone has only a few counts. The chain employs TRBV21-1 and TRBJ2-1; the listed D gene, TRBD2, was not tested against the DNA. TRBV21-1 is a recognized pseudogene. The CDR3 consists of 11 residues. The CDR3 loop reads CATAGANEQFF. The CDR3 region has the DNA TGTGCGACAGCGGGGGCCAATGAGCAGTTCTTC.

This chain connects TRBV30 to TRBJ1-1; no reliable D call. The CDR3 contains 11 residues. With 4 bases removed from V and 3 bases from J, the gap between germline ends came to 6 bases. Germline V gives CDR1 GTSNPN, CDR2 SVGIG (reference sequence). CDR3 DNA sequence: TGTGCCTGGACCCCGTACACTGAAGCTTTCTTT. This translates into CAWTPYTEAFF.

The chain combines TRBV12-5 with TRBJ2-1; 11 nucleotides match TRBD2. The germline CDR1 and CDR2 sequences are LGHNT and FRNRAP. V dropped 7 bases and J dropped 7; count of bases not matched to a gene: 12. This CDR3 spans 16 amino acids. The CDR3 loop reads CASAFSTSGTNNEQFF. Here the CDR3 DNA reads TGTGCTAGTGCCTTCTCGACTAGCGGGACAAATAATGAGCAGTTCTTC.

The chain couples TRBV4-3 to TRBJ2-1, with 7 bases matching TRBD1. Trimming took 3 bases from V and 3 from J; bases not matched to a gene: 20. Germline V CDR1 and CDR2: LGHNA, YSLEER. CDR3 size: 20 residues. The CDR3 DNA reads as TGCGCCAGCAGCCAGGTCCACATTAACGCCCGGACAGGCCTCTACAATGAGCAGTTCTTC. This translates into CASSQVHINARTGLYNEQFF.

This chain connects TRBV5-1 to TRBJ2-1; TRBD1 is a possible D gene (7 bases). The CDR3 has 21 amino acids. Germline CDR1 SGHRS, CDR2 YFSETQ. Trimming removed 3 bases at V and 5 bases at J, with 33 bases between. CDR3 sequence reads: CASSSPPGDRRNSDFHNEQFF. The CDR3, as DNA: TGCGCCAGCAGCTCCCCGCCGGGGGACAGACGAAATAGTGATTTCCACAATGAGCAGTTCTTC.

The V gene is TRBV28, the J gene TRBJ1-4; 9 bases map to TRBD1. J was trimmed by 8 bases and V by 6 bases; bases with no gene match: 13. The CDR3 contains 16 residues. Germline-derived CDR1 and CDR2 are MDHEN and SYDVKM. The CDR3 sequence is CASRDRGARGSEKLFF. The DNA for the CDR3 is TGTGCCAGCAGGGACAGGGGCGCAAGGGGGAGCGAAAAACTGTTTTTT.

The CDR3: CASSPFLNTEAFF. The CDR3 nucleotides are TGTGCCAGCAGCCCATTTTTGAACACTGAAGCTTTCTTT. V usage is TRBV11-1 and J usage is TRBJ1-1; D uncertain. CDR3 length: 13 residues. V was cut by 5 bases and J by 0 bases, with 7 bases left in between. Germline-derived CDR1 and CDR2 are SGHAT and FQDESV (reference sequence).

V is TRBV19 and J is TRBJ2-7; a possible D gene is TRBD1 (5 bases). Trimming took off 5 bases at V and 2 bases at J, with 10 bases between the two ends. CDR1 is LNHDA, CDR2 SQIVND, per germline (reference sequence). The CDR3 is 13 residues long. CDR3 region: CASSAQGPYEQYF. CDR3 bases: TGTGCCAGTAGTGCCCAGGGCCCCTACGAGCAGTACTTC. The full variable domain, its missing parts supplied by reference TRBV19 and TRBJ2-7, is DGGITQSPKYLFRKEGQNVTLSCEQNLNHDAMYWYRQDPGQGLRLIYYSQIVNDFQKGDIAEGYSVSREKKESFPLTVTSAQKNPTAFYLCASSAQGPYEQYFGPGTRLTVT.

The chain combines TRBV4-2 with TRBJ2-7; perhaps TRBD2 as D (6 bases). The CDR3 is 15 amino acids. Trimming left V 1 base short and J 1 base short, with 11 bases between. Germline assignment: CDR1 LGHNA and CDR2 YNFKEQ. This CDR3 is CASSQVLGGSYEQYF. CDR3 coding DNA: TGTGCCAGCAGCCAAGTTTTGGGAGGATCCTACGAGCAGTACTTC.

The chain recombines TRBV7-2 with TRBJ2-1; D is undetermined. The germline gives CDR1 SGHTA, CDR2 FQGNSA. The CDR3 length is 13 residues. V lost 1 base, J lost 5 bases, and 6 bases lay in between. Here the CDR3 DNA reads TGTGCCAGCAGCTTAGGGCCTGACAATGAGCAGTTCTTC. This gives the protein CASSLGPDNEQFF.

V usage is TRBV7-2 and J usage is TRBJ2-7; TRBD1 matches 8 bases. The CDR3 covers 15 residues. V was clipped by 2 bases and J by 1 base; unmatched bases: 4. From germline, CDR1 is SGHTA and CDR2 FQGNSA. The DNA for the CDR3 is TGTGCCAGCAGCTTACACGGGGACAGGTCCTACGAGCAGTACTTC. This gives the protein CASSLHGDRSYEQYF.

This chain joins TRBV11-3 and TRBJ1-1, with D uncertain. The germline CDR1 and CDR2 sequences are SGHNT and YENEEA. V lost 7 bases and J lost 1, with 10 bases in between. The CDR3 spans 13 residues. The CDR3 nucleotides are TGTGCCAGCACATCCGACAAGAACACTGAAGCTTTCTTT. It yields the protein CASTSDKNTEAFF. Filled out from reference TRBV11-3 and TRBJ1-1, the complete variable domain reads EAGVVQSPRYKIIEKKQPVAFWCNPISGHNTLYWYLQNLGQGPELLIRYENEEAVDDSQLPKDRFSAERLKGVDSTLKIQPAELGDSAVYLCASTSDKNTEAFFGQGTRLTVV.

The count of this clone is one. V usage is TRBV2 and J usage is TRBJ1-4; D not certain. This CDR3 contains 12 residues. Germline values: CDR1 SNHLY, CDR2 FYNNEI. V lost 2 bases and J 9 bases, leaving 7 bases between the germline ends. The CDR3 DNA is TGTGCCAGCAGTGAACGGTCCCAAAAACTGTTTTTT. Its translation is CASSERSQKLFF.